This entry concerns a single TCR beta chain. These data originate in a study of blood T cell repertoires in COVID-19. The overall study: The study drew acute and convalescent COVID-19 samples from the United States, Italy and Spain.

This CDR3 has 15 residues. Germline CDR1 and CDR2: MGHRA and YSYEKL. V lost 0 bases, J lost 4 bases, and 10 bases lay in between. In the original processing: Nucleated cell counts were estimated from reference gene primer amplification. Repertoires were generated with immunoSEQ multiplex PCR, while TCRdb's copy carries only in-frame clones and drops some. D and trimming come from the DNA, and the V and J calls and clone size come from that table. The table shows 150,000 or so clones, with approximately 88% occurring only once. The sample consisted of peripheral blood. This clonotype was sampled from a woman aged 55-70 years with acute or convalescent COVID-19. The chain has TRBV4-1 and TRBJ1-3, with D hard to call. CDR3 in amino acids: CASSQDPGSGNTIYF. Written as DNA, the CDR3 is TGCGCCAGCAGCCAAGATCCGGGATCCGGAAACACCATATATTTT.